The sequence of this T cell receptor beta chain was determined in a study of spatial heterogeneity in lung cancer (dated by TCRdb to between 2019 and 2020). Describing the broader study: More beta-chain than alpha-chain transcripts were consistently detected, likely reflecting higher beta-chain transcript abundance. TCR alpha and beta repertoires were quantitatively compared across multiple tumor regions, matched nontumor lung and blood in non-small cell lung cancer. At surgery, hundreds of tumor regions, around 65 matched nontumor lung samples and about 56 PBMC samples were TCR-sequenced for both alpha and beta chains. In the raw uncorrected reads, each unique combination of TCR and UMI appeared more than ten times on average. TCR repertoire features were related to nonsynonymous mutation counts determined by whole-exome sequencing of tumor tissue. Study-wide findings and limitations: Ubiquitous expanded tumor TCRs showed up in blood more often at tumor resection than at routine follow-up. Additional single-cell paired TCR alpha and beta sequencing was considered necessary to confirm, at a functional level, the hypothesis that regional TCRs recognize regional mutations.

Library preparation employed 5' RACE. The data were produced on a NextSeq 500. To allow correction of PCR and sequencing errors, the TCR library protocol tagged every TCR cDNA molecule with a unique molecular identifier. The published analysis was carried out like this. Decombinator tools were used for TCR identification, UMI-based error correction and CDR3 extraction. TCRs above a frequency of 2 per 1,000, corresponding to the top 1% of the tumor frequency distribution, were defined as expanded. Each repertoire was subsampled 100 times to 5,000 TCRs, after which Renyi diversity was computed with the R vegan package. To build CDR3 similarity networks, amino acid triplet string-kernel similarity was used, and CDR3s were connected when their pairwise similarity was above 0.82. In TCRdb, the public reads were trimmed at Q25 with fastp and aligned with MiXCR, with productive beta chains retained. Merged by CDR3 protein, the rows form single entries marked with the most common genes and DNA. The V and J calls here are based on TCRdb, not the publication. A total of 30,000 to 50,000 distinct CDR3 sequences appear in this sample, about 6% of them only once. The leading ten clones occupy around 10% of the sample.

A word on this clonotype: No antigen is known for it. No base quality information exists; no much larger clone differs at one position.

Deletion took 0 bases off V and 6 bases off J, with a span of 13 bases between the germline ends. Taken from cysteine to phenylalanine, the CDR3 has 14 residues. CDR3 DNA is the only sequence kept; it has 42 bases, read in frame from the first base. The germline V gene yields SGDLS for CDR1 and YYNGEE for CDR2. In light of the paper, this sample's time point label describes: sample taken at primary tumor resection. For TCR sequencing, whole RNA was extracted from tumor and nontumor lung tissue, or from cryopreserved PBMC samples, and no cell sorting was done. Samples were obtained from 72 patients with early-stage, untreated non-small cell lung cancer from the lung TRACERx cohort. A patient was chosen for TCR sequencing only when enough RNA was available from at least two tumor regions.

This sequence was found in a male donor with early-stage non-small cell lung cancer. Sequenced material: PBMCs, taken at surgery. The receptor chain draws on TRBV9 and TRBJ2-7; the D call could be TRBD1 or TRBD2, with each sharing 5 bases. The CDR3 sequence is CASSVDQGAGEQYF. The DNA is as follows: TGTGCCAGCAGCGTAGACCAGGGAGCCGGCGAGCAGTACTTC. The CDR3, completed at both ends by the reference TRBV9 and TRBJ2-7 genes, gives the full variable domain DSGVTQTPKHLITATGQRVTLRCSPRSGDLSVYWYQQSLDQGLQFLIQYYNGEERAKGNILERFSAQQFPDLHSELNLSSLELGDSALYFCASSVDQGAGEQYFGPGTRLTVT.